This paragraph reports one T cell receptor beta chain. The antigen is undetermined. Here immunoSEQ multiplex PCR was the method, and the copy in TCRdb shows in-frame clones only, minus some. The profile shows 100,000 to 150,000 clones, roughly 93% of them singletons. The data stem from a study of T cell responses to AZD1222 COVID-19 vaccine. Overall study findings and caveats: Two doses of AZD1222 preceded a rise in Spike-specific TCR breadth and depth.

CDR1 and CDR2 (germline): MNHEY, SMNVEV (reference sequence). The CDR3 is made up of 14 amino acids. Trimming took 5 bases from V and 1 from J, leaving 12 bases between them. This chain joins TRBV27 and TRBJ2-7, with a possible D match to TRBD1 (6 bases). The TCR originated in an adult in good health. This specimen was peripheral blood, taken on day 0 of AZD1222 vaccination. The CDR3 nucleotides read TGTGCCAGCAGTCCGGGACACCTTTCCTACGAGCAGTACGTC. Amino acid sequence: CASSPGHLSYEQYV.